The 32 T cell receptor beta chains below all came from one sample that was sequenced in a study of blood T cell repertoires in COVID-19. Sequencing was performed with immunoSEQ multiplex PCR; in TCRdb, only in-frame clones are kept and a portion is missing. The table has some 110,000 clones, around 83% seen once. Source material: peripheral blood. Receptor source: a man aged 65-85 years with acute or convalescent COVID-19.

The V gene is TRBV5-4, the J gene TRBJ2-2, with no clear D. Germline assignment: CDR1 SGHNT and CDR2 YYREEE (reference sequence). V lost 2 bases, J lost 3 bases, and 8 bases lay in between. This CDR3 contains 14 residues. CDR3 DNA sequence: TGTGCCAGCAGCTTTTCATCGGACACCGGGGAGCTGTTTTTT. It specifies CASSFSSDTGELFF. The full variable domain, completed using reference TRBV5-4 and TRBJ2-2, is ETGVTQSPTHLIKTRGQQVTLRCSSQSGHNTVSWYQQALGQGPQFIFQYYREEENGRGNFPPRFSGLQFPNYSSELNVNALELDDSALYLCASSFSSDTGELFFGEGSRLTVL.

The V gene is TRBV19, the J gene TRBJ1-6, with a weak D call TRBD1 (5 bases). The germline V gene encodes CDR1 LNHDA and CDR2 SQIVND (reference sequence). The CDR3 consists of 16 residues. Trimming shortened V by 7 bases and J by 5 bases, and 18 bases separated the two germline ends. CDR3 region: CASTLQAGRDNSPLHF. In DNA form, the CDR3 reads TGTGCCAGTACCCTACAGGCGGGACGGGATAATTCACCCCTCCACTTT. The full variable domain, its missing parts supplied by reference TRBV19 and TRBJ1-6, is DGGITQSPKYLFRKEGQNVTLSCEQNLNHDAMYWYRQDPGQGLRLIYYSQIVNDFQKGDIAEGYSVSREKKESFPLTVTSAQKNPTAFYLCASTLQAGRDNSPLHFGNGTRLTVT.

V is TRBV5-1 and J is TRBJ2-7; 8 bases are shared with TRBD2. The germline V gene encodes CDR1 SGHRS and CDR2 YFSETQ. The CDR3 extends over 15 amino acids. V lost 4 bases to trimming and J lost 6 bases; unmatched junction nucleotides: 12. The CDR3 region is CASSGYGTSIPEQYF. The CDR3 nucleotides are TGCGCCAGCAGCGGATACGGGACTAGTATTCCCGAGCAGTACTTC.

This clone was detected once. The rearrangement uses TRBV14 and TRBJ2-3; a weak D match, TRBD2 (6 bases). CDR1 is SGHDN, CDR2 FVKESK, per germline. CDR3 length: 18 amino acids. Deletions cut 4 bases from V and 4 bases from J, with 24 bases between. CDR3 sequence reads: CASSPRTRDFEDPDTQYF. For the CDR3, the DNA is TGTGCCAGCAGCCCGCGGACCCGGGACTTCGAGGACCCAGATACGCAGTATTTT.

The chain carries TRBV9 and TRBJ2-1; tentatively, D is TRBD2 (6 bases). Trimming removed 0 bases from V and 5 bases from J, with 12 bases in between. Germline values: CDR1 SGDLS, CDR2 YYNGEE. The CDR3 runs to 15 residues. In nucleotides, the CDR3 is TGTGCCAGCAGCGTAGCTGGGGGGACGGACAATGAGCAGTTCTTC. Residues: CASSVAGGTDNEQFF. Full variable domain (rest looked up from reference TRBV9 and TRBJ2-1): DSGVTQTPKHLITATGQRVTLRCSPRSGDLSVYWYQQSLDQGLQFLIQYYNGEERAKGNILERFSAQQFPDLHSELNLSSLELGDSALYFCASSVAGGTDNEQFFGPGTRLTVL.

This sequence joins TRBV7-6 and TRBJ1-5, with D possibly being TRBD1 (5 bases). Germline V gene data show CDR1 as SGHVS and CDR2 as FNYEAQ. V lost 1 base and J 5 bases, leaving 6 bases between the germline ends. The CDR3 is made up of 13 amino acids. This chain's CDR3 is CASSLETDQPQHF. The CDR3 DNA sequence: TGTGCCAGCAGCTTAGAGACAGATCAGCCCCAGCATTTT.

This clone was observed a single time. One end of the junction does not line up with germline, which may come from a read error. J is TRBJ2-7 and V is TRBV11-2; either TRBD1 or TRBD2 may supply D (6 bases each). CDR3 length equals 12 residues. CDR1 and CDR2 (germline): SGHAT, FQNNGV. The CDR3, as DNA: TGTGCCAGCACCTTACAGGGAGGTGAGCAGTACTTC. Its protein is CASTLQGGEQYF.

This clone came up a few times. This chain connects TRBV5-1 to TRBJ2-7, with TRBD1 matching 11 bases. This CDR3 has 14 amino acids. V gave up 6 bases and J gave up 5 bases; unmatched junction bases: 7. The germline gives CDR1 SGHRS, CDR2 YFSETQ. The CDR3 region has the DNA TGCGCCAGCACAAAGGGACAGGGGGAGAACGAGCAGTACTTC. Its protein product is CASTKGQGENEQYF.

This chain connects TRBV5-3 to TRBJ2-7, with 7 bases fitting TRBD1. TRBV5-3 is placed among ORFs of uncertain function. Germline trimming cut 3 bases from V and 2 bases from J; bases unmatched to any gene: 5. This CDR3 is 14 amino acids long. The CDR3 protein is CARSSGTVAYEQYF. CDR3 nucleotides: TGTGCCAGAAGCTCCGGGACAGTAGCCTACGAGCAGTACTTC.

This chain uses TRBV2 with TRBJ2-1, with TRBD1 identical over 10 bases. With 6 bases clipped from V and 9 bases from J, the junction kept 14 bases outside the gene matches. This CDR3 contains 16 residues. The germline V gene has CDR1 SNHLY and CDR2 FYNNEI. CDR3 protein: CASRVRPGQGIGEQFF. The CDR3 region has the DNA TGTGCCAGCAGAGTCCGGCCGGGACAGGGGATCGGTGAGCAGTTCTTC. The full variable domain, rest sourced from reference TRBV2 and TRBJ2-1, is EPEVTQTPSHQVTQMGQEVILRCVPISNHLYFYWYRQILGQKVEFLVSFYNNEISEKSEIFDDQFSVERPDGSNFTLKIRSTKLEDSAMYFCASRVRPGQGIGEQFFGPGTRLTVL.

This chain uses TRBV9 with TRBJ2-2; D may be TRBD2 (6 bases). V was shortened by 2 bases and J by 0 bases, with 8 bases between the two germline ends. CDR1 and CDR2 from the germline V gene are SGDLS and YYNGEE. This CDR3 contains 15 residues. The DNA of the CDR3 is TGTGCCAGCAGCGTGGGCGGGACGAACACCGGGGAGCTGTTTTTT. Amino acids: CASSVGGTNTGELFF.

This clone occurred once. The CDR3 DNA is TGTGCCAGCAGCCCCTCAAGCGGGAGAATCCCCTACGAGCAGTACTTC. This translates into CASSPSSGRIPYEQYF. The V and J genes are TRBV7-3 and TRBJ2-7, with TRBD2 matching over 8 bases. Germline values: CDR1 SGHTA, CDR2 FQGTGA. This CDR3 has 16 residues. V was pared by 5 bases and J by 2 bases, with 11 bases of the junction left unmatched.

The rearrangement links TRBV18 to TRBJ1-3; TRBD1 aligns across 8 bases. The germline CDR1 and CDR2 sequences are KGHSH and LQKENI. There are 18 residues in the CDR3. J lost 2 bases, V lost 1 base, and 10 bases had no gene match. The CDR3 loop is CASSPQRTGLSAGNTIYF. Written as DNA, the CDR3 is TGTGCCAGCTCACCACAACGGACAGGGCTGAGTGCTGGAAACACCATATATTTT. The full variable domain, in which reference TRBV18 and TRBJ1-3 provide the parts outside the CDR3, is NAGVMQNPRHLVRRRGQEARLRCSPMKGHSHVYWYRQLPEEGLKFMVYLQKENIIDESGMPKERFSAEFPKEGPSILRIQQVVRGDSAAYFCASSPQRTGLSAGNTIYFGEGSWLTVV.

This chain connects TRBV5-6 to TRBJ2-3; 7 bases line up with TRBD2. This CDR3 is 16 amino acids long. J lost 5 bases, V lost 0 bases, and 9 bases had no gene match. Germline CDR1 reads SGHDT; CDR2 reads YYEEEE. CDR3 residues: CASSLAGLPPQDTQYF. CDR3 nucleotide sequence: TGTGCCAGCAGCTTGGCGGGACTACCTCCCCAAGATACGCAGTATTTT. The variable domain in full, completed from reference TRBV5-6 and TRBJ2-3, reads DAGVTQSPTHLIKTRGQQVTLRCSPKSGHDTVSWYQQALGQGPQFIFQYYEEEERQRGNFPDRFSGHQFPNYSSELNVNALLLGDSALYLCASSLAGLPPQDTQYFGPGTRLTVL.

In its sample, this clone was seen a few times. This chain connects TRBV18 to TRBJ1-2; maybe TRBD1 (6 bases). There are 15 residues in the CDR3. V dropped 1 base and J dropped 7 bases, with 16 bases sitting between them. The germline CDR1 and CDR2 sequences are KGHSH and LQKENI. The CDR3 coding sequence is TGTGCCAGCTCACCACTCGGGGGGCGTGTCGGTGGCTACACCTTC. Its translation is CASSPLGGRVGGYTF.

The rearrangement uses TRBV9 and TRBJ2-5; 7 bases are a match to TRBD1. The CDR3 extends over 15 amino acids. With 0 bases clipped from V and 3 bases from J, the junction kept 5 bases outside the gene matches. The V gene's germline CDR1 is SGDLS and CDR2 YYNGEE. CDR3 in DNA: TGTGCCAGCAGCGTAGGTGGACAGGTAGAAGAGACCCAGTACTTC. As protein: CASSVGGQVEETQYF.

This chain connects TRBV29-1 to TRBJ2-7; 11 nucleotides match TRBD1. The ends lost 4 bases at V and 2 bases at J; junction bases unmatched: 4. This CDR3 is built from 14 residues. Per the germline V gene, CDR1 is SQVTM and CDR2 is ANQGSEA. The CDR3 coding sequence is TGCAGCGTTGTATCGGGACAGGGGGCCTACGAGCAGTACTTC. Its protein is CSVVSGQGAYEQYF.

The chain carries TRBV18 and TRBJ2-7, with 7 bases identical to TRBD1. In germline, CDR1 is KGHSH, CDR2 LQKENI. The CDR3 is 15 residues long. The J segment lost 3 bases and the V segment lost 2 bases, leaving 7 bases of the junction unmatched. For the CDR3, the DNA is TGTGCCAGCTCACCAACCGGGACAGACTTCTACGAGCAGTACTTC. This codes for CASSPTGTDFYEQYF.

The chain uses TRBV7-9 and TRBJ2-5, with D possibly being TRBD1 (5 bases). The CDR3 sequence is 13 residues long. With 6 bases removed from V and 7 bases from J, the gap between germline ends came to 15 bases. Germline-derived CDR1 and CDR2 are SEHNR and FQNEAQ (reference sequence). The CDR3 nucleotides read TGTGCCAGCAGAGACAGTGGGTCCGGGACCCAGTACTTC. Its protein is CASRDSGSGTQYF.

The V gene is TRBV23-1, the J gene TRBJ2-6; 8 bases are shared with TRBD2. TRBV23-1 is noted as an ORF with a role that remains uncertain. Trimming removed 10 bases from V and 4 bases from J; junction bases left unmatched: 15. This CDR3 has 17 amino acids. The CDR3, as DNA: TGCGCCATCACCCCACGGGCGGGGGGCGAAGGGGCCAACGTCCTGACTTTC. It specifies CAITPRAGGEGANVLTF.

There are a few counts of this clone. This chain connects TRBV6-4 to TRBJ2-3; 9 bases are a match to TRBD1. The CDR3 runs 13 residues. Per the germline V gene, CDR1 is MRHNA and CDR2 is SNTAGT. The J segment lost 3 bases and the V segment lost 6 bases, leaving 1 base of the junction unmatched. CDR3 region: CASSGQGTDTQYF. CDR3 in DNA: TGTGCCAGCAGCGGACAGGGGACAGATACGCAGTATTTT.

This chain links TRBV27 with TRBJ2-1; a weak D match, TRBD2 (6 bases). In germline, CDR1 is MNHEY, CDR2 SMNVEV (reference sequence). The V and J ends lost 8 bases and 4 bases respectively, with 9 bases between them. CDR3 length: 12 amino acids. CDR3 amino acids: CASWGRYNEQFF. In DNA form, the CDR3 reads TGTGCCAGCTGGGGGAGGTACAATGAGCAGTTCTTC.

A single count supports this clone. This rearrangement joins TRBV10-3 to TRBJ2-7; the match to TRBD1 covers 9 bases. The germline V gene has CDR1 ENHRY and CDR2 SYGVKD. Trimming at V came to 8 bases and at J to 3 bases, leaving 5 bases not matched to a gene. The CDR3 extends over 13 amino acids. CDR3 protein: CAIQGQGLYEQYF. Here the CDR3 DNA reads TGTGCCATCCAGGGACAGGGCCTCTACGAGCAGTACTTC.

The rearrangement uses TRBV19 and TRBJ2-3, with D perhaps matching TRBD1 (6 bases). Germline-derived CDR1 and CDR2 are LNHDA and SQIVND (reference sequence). V was trimmed by 3 bases and J by 3 bases, leaving 16 bases between them. The CDR3 covers 16 residues. The CDR3 loop reads CASSIGQGLSTDTQYF. DNA of the CDR3: TGTGCCAGTAGTATTGGGCAGGGGCTCTCGACAGATACGCAGTATTTT.

The chain is built from TRBV25-1 and TRBJ1-3; D ambiguous. Deletions cut 2 bases from V and 0 bases from J, with 11 bases between. The germline V gene has CDR1 MGHDK and CDR2 SYGVNS. The length of the CDR3 is 16 residues. CDR3 nucleotides: TGTGCCAGCAGTGAAGTGGGAGGCGGCTCTGGAAACACCATATATTTT. Translation gives CASSEVGGGSGNTIYF.

The rearrangement joins TRBV2 to TRBJ1-3; 9 bases agree with TRBD1. The CDR3 extends over 13 amino acids. V gave up 8 bases and J gave up 2 bases; unmatched junction bases: 1. Germline-derived CDR1 and CDR2 are SNHLY and FYNNEI. CDR3 sequence reads: CASRDRAGNTIYF. The CDR3 DNA sequence: TGTGCCAGCCGGGACAGGGCTGGAAACACCATATATTTT.

The V and J genes are TRBV18 and TRBJ2-1; perhaps TRBD1 as D (7 bases). Trimming stripped 0 bases from V and 6 bases from J, with 12 bases between. Germline loops: CDR1 KGHSH, CDR2 LQKENI. The CDR3 covers 15 residues. The CDR3 DNA follows: TGTGCCAGCTCACCACCGCAGGGGGGTTCCAATGAGCAGTTCTTC. Translated, it gives CASSPPQGGSNEQFF.

The genes are TRBV15 and TRBJ2-2; D unresolved. The CDR3 runs 16 residues. V gave up 1 base and J gave up 5 bases, with 14 bases separating them. Germline assignment: CDR1 LNHNV and CDR2 YYDKDF (reference sequence). CDR3 amino acids: CATSRVSSLATGELFF. CDR3 DNA sequence: TGTGCCACCAGCAGAGTGTCCTCTCTCGCGACCGGGGAGCTGTTTTTT.

The chain has TRBV5-6 and TRBJ2-7; D may be TRBD1 (6 bases). V was pared by 0 bases and J by 4 bases, with 17 bases between. In germline, CDR1 is SGHDT, CDR2 YYEEEE. This CDR3 is built from 16 residues. CDR3 sequence reads: CASSLGMAGVLYEQYF. The CDR3 DNA is TGTGCCAGCAGCTTGGGCATGGCAGGGGTCTTGTACGAGCAGTACTTC.

The rearrangement joins TRBV18 to TRBJ1-3, with 9 bases that match TRBD1. The CDR3 consists of 16 residues. Per the germline V gene, CDR1 is KGHSH and CDR2 is LQKENI. The ends lost 5 bases at V and 4 bases at J; junction bases unmatched: 9. CDR3 nucleotides: TGTGCCAGCTCAAGGACAGGGGATTTTTCCGGAAACACCATATATTTT. This translates into CASSRTGDFSGNTIYF.

The gene calls are TRBV9 and TRBJ2-2; the D is unclear. The germline V gene has CDR1 SGDLS and CDR2 YYNGEE. Trimming removed 0 bases from V and 4 bases from J, with 7 bases in between. The CDR3 runs 14 residues. The CDR3 region has the DNA TGTGCCAGCAGCGTAGAAACGGGCACCGGGGAGCTGTTTTTT. This gives the protein CASSVETGTGELFF.

The sample holds one count of this clone. V usage is TRBV19 and J usage is TRBJ1-6; D remains ambiguous. V was shortened by 6 bases and J by 5 bases, with 8 bases between the two germline ends. The germline V gene encodes CDR1 LNHDA and CDR2 SQIVND (reference sequence). The CDR3 consists of 13 residues. The CDR3 spells CASSALDNSPLHF. DNA for the CDR3: TGTGCCAGTAGCGCGTTGGATAATTCACCCCTCCACTTT.